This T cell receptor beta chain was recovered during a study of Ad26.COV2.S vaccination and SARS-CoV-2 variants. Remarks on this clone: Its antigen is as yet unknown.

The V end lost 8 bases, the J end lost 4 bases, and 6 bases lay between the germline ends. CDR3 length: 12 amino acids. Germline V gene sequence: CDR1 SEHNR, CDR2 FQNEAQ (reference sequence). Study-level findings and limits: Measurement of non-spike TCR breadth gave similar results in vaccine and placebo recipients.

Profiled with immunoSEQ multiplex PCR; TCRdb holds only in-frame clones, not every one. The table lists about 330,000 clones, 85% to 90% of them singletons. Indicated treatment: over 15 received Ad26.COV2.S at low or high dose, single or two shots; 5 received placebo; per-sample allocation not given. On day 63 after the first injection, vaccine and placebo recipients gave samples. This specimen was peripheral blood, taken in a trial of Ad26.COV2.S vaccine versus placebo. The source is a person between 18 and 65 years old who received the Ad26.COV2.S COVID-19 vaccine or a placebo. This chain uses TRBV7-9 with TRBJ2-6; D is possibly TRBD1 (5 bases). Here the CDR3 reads CASGAGANVLTF. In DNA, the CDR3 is TGTGCCAGCGGGGCGGGGGCCAACGTCCTGACTTTC.